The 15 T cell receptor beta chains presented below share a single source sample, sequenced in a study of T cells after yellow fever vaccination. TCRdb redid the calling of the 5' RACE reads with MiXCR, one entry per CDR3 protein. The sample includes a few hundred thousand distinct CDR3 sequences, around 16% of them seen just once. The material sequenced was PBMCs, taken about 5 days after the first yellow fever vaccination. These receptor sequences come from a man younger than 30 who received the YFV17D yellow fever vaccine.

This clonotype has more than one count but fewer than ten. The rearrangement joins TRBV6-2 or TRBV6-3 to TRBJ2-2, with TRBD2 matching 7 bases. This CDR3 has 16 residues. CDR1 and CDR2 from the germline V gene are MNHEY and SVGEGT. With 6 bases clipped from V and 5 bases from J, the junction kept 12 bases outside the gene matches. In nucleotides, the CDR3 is TGTGCCAGCAGACCCCCCCGGACTAGACGTACCGGGGAGCTGTTTTTT. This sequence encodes CASRPPRTRRTGELFF.

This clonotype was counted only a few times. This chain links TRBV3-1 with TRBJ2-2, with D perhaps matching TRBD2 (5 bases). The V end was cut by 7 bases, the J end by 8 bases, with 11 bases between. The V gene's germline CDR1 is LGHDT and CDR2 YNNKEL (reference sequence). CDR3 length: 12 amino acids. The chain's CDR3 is CASTHPGGELFF. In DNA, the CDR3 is TGTGCCAGCACCCACCCGGGGGGGGAGCTGTTTTTT.

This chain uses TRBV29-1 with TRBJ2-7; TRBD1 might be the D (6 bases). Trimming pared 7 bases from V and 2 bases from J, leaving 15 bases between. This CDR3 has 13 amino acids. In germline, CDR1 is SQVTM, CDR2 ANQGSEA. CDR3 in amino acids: CSASLGQTYEQYF. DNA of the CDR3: TGCAGCGCTTCCCTCGGACAGACCTACGAGCAGTACTTC.

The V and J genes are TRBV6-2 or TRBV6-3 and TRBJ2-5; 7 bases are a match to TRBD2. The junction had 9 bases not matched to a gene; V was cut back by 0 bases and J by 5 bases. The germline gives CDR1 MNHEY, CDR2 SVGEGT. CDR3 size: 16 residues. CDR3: CASSYSQSGVKETQYF. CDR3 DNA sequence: TGTGCCAGCAGTTACTCCCAAAGCGGGGTAAAGGAGACCCAGTACTTC.

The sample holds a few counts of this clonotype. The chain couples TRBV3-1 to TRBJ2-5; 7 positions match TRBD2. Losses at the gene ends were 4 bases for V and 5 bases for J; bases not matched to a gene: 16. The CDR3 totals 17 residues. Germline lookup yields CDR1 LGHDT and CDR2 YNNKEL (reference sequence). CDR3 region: CASSPLRGSGADETQYF. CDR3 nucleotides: TGTGCCAGCAGCCCACTCCGGGGGAGCGGGGCGGACGAGACCCAGTACTTC.

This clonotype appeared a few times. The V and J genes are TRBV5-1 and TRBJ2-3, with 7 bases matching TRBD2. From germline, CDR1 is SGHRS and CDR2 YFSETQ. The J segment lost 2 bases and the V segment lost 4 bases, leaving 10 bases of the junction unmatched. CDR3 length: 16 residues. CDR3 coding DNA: TGCGCCAGCAGCACCGGACGGGGGGTGCCCACAGATACGCAGTATTTT. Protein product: CASSTGRGVPTDTQYF.

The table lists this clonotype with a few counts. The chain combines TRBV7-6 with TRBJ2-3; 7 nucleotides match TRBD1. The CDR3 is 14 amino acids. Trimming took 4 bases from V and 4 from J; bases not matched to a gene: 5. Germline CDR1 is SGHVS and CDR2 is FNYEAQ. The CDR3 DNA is TGTGCCAGCAGCTCCGGACAGGTCCCAGATACGCAGTATTTT. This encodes CASSSGQVPDTQYF.

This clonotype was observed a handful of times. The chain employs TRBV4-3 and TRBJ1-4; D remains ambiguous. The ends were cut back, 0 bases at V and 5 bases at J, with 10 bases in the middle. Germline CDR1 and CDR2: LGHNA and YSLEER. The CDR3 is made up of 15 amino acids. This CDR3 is CASSQEDRWNEKLFF. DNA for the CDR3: TGCGCCAGCAGCCAAGAAGACCGGTGGAATGAAAAACTGTTTTTT.

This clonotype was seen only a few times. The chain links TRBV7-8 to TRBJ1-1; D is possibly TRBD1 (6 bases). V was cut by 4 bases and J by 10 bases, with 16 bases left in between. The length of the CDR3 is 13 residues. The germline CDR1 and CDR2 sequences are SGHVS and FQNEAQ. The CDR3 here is CASSSTGTGRAFF. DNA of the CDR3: TGTGCCAGCAGCTCGACGGGAACAGGGAGAGCTTTCTTT. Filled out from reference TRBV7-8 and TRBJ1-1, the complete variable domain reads GAGVSQSPRYKVAKRGQDVALRCDPISGHVSLFWYQQALGQGPEFLTYFQNEAQLDKSGLPSDRFFAERPEGSVSTLKIQRTQQEDSAVYLCASSSTGTGRAFFGQGTRLTVV.

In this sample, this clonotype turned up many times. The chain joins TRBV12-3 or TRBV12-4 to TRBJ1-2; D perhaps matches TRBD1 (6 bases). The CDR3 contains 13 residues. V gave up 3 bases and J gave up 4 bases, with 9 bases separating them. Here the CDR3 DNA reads TGTGCCAGCAGTTTGAAGGGGGTCTATGGCTACACCTTC. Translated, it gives CASSLKGVYGYTF.

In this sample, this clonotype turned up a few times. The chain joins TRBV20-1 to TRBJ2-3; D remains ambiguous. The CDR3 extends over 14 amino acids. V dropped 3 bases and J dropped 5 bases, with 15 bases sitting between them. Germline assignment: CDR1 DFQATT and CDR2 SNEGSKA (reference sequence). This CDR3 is CSARDEVWLDTQYF. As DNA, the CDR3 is TGCAGTGCTAGGGATGAGGTTTGGTTAGATACGCAGTATTTT.

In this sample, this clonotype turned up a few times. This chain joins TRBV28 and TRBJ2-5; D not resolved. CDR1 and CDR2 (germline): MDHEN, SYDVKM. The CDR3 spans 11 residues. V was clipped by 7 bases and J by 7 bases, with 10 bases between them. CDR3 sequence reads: CASINLGTQYF. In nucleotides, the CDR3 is TGTGCCAGCATCAATTTGGGGACCCAGTACTTC.

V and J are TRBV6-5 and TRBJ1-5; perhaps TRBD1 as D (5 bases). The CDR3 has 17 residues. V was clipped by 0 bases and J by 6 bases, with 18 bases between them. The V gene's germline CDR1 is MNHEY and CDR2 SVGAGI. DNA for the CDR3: TGTGCCAGCAGTTACTCGAAAGTGAGGGGTGGCGTTCAGCCCCAGCATTTT. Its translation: CASSYSKVRGGVQPQHF.

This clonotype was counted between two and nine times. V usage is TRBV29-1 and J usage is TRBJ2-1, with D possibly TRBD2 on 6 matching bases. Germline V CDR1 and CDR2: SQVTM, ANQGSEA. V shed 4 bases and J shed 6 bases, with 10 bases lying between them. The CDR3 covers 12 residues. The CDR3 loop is CSVAGEGNEQFF. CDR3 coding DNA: TGCAGCGTTGCGGGGGAAGGCAATGAGCAGTTCTTC.

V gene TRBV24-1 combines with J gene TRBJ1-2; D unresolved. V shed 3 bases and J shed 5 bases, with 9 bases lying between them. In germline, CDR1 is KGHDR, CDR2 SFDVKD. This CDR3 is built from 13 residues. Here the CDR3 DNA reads TGTGCCACCAGTGATATAGGGTATTATGGCTACACCTTC. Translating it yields CATSDIGYYGYTF.